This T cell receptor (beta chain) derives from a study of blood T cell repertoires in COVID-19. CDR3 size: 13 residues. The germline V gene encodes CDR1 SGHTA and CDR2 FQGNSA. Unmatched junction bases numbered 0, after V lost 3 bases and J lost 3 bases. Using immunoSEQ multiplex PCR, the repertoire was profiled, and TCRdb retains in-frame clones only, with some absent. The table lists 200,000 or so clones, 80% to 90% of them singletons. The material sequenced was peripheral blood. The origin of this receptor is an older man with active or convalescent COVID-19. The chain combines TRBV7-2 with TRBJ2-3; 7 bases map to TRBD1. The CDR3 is CASSFRGTDTQYF. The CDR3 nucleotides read TGTGCCAGCAGCTTCAGGGGGACAGATACGCAGTATTTT.